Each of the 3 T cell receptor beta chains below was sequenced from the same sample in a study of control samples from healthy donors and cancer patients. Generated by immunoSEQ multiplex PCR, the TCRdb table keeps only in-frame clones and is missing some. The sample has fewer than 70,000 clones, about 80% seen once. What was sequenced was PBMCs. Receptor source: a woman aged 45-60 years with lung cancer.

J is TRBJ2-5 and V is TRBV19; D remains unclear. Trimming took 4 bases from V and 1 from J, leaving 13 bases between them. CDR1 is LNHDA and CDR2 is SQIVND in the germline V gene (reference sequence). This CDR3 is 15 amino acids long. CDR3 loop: CASSTRHGAQETQYF. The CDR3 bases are TGTGCCAGTAGTACCAGACATGGAGCCCAAGAGACCCAGTACTTC.

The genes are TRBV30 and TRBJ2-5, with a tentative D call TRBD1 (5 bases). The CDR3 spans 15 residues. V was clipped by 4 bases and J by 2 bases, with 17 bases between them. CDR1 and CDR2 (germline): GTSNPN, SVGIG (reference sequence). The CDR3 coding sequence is TGTGCCTGGACCTTAGGCCAGGGCCGGCAAGAGACCCAGTACTTC. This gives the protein CAWTLGQGRQETQYF.

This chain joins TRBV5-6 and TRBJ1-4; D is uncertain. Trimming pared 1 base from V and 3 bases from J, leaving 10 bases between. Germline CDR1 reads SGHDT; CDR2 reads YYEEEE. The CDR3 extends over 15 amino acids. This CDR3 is CASSLFGTSNEKLFF. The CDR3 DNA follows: TGTGCCAGCAGCTTGTTTGGAACCTCTAATGAAAAACTGTTTTTT.